These 13 T cell receptor beta chains were all obtained from the same sample, sequenced in a study of T cell responses to AZD1222 COVID-19 vaccine. Assay used: immunoSEQ multiplex PCR; TCRdb lists only in-frame clones, some missing. The table has about 170,000 clones, roughly 92% seen once. Sample: peripheral blood, taken on day 0 of AZD1222 vaccination. The source is an adult in good health.

CDR3 region: CASSMGQEYNEQFF. CDR3 DNA: TGTGCCAGTAGTATGGGACAGGAGTACAATGAGCAGTTCTTC. The chain joins TRBV19 to TRBJ2-1; 8 bases fit TRBD1. Germline lookup yields CDR1 LNHDA and CDR2 SQIVND (reference sequence). J gave up 4 bases and V 3 bases, and 2 bases lay outside the gene matches. CDR3 size: 14 residues.

The chain has TRBV28 and TRBJ1-6; D is unclear. Germline V lookup: CDR1 MDHEN, CDR2 SYDVKM. The V end was cut by 7 bases, the J end by 6 bases, with 10 bases between. CDR3 length: 13 residues. Here the CDR3 DNA reads TGTGCCAGCACCCCCGCATTTAATTCACCCCTCCACTTT. It is translated as CASTPAFNSPLHF. The full variable domain, with the rest looked up from reference TRBV28 and TRBJ1-6, is DVKVTQSSRYLVKRTGEKVFLECVQDMDHENMFWYRQDPGLGLRLIYFSYDVKMKEKGDIPEGYSVSREKKERFSLILESASTNQTSMYLCASTPAFNSPLHFGNGTRLTVT.

The gene calls are TRBV4-1 and TRBJ1-5; 10 nucleotides match TRBD1. V was pared by 2 bases and J by 2 bases, with 6 bases of the junction left unmatched. Germline V gene sequence: CDR1 MGHRA, CDR2 YSYEKL. The CDR3 totals 17 residues. Written as DNA, the CDR3 is TGCGCCAGCAGCCAACCTTCCGGGACAGGGGGCAATCAGCCCCAGCATTTT. This gives the protein CASSQPSGTGGNQPQHF.

This clone turned up a few times. V is TRBV11-2 and J is TRBJ1-2; 8 positions match TRBD1. The CDR3 covers 17 residues. V was clipped by 0 bases and J by 0 bases; unmatched bases: 6. Germline V gives CDR1 SGHAT, CDR2 FQNNGV. CDR3 nucleotide sequence: TGTGCCAGCAGCTTAGATCATTTACAGGGGGCTAACTATGGCTACACCTTC. As protein: CASSLDHLQGANYGYTF.

The rearrangement links TRBV15 to TRBJ2-3; D remains ambiguous. CDR1 and CDR2 (germline): LNHNV, YYDKDF (reference sequence). This CDR3 is built from 15 residues. V lost 6 bases and J 3 bases, leaving 16 bases between the germline ends. This chain's CDR3 is CATSLDGSATDTQYF. The DNA of the CDR3 is TGTGCCACCAGTCTGGACGGGTCCGCGACAGATACGCAGTATTTT.

The V call is TRBV7-2, the J call TRBJ1-2, with a tentative D call TRBD1 (5 bases). This CDR3 comprises 14 residues. The germline CDR1 and CDR2 sequences are SGHTA and FQGNSA. With 5 bases removed from V and 4 bases from J, the gap between germline ends came to 14 bases. The CDR3 spells CASSPDRGGYGYTF. CDR3 coding DNA: TGTGCCAGCAGCCCGGATCGGGGGGGCTATGGCTACACCTTC.

The V and J genes are TRBV7-9 and TRBJ2-1, with TRBD2 matching 13 bases. Losses at the gene ends were 1 base for V and 9 bases for J; bases not matched to a gene: 9. The length of the CDR3 is 17 residues. The germline V gene has CDR1 SEHNR and CDR2 FQNEAQ (reference sequence). CDR3 DNA: TGTGCCAGCAGCTTAGGCGAACTAGCGGGGGGGCTTGGTGAGCAGTTCTTC. It encodes CASSLGELAGGLGEQFF.

This chain connects TRBV14 to TRBJ2-5; 8 bases map to TRBD2. CDR3 length: 15 residues. J was trimmed by 8 bases and V by 2 bases; bases with no gene match: 10. Germline values: CDR1 SGHDN, CDR2 FVKESK. The CDR3 DNA reads TGTGCCAGCAGCCAACCCTCCGGGACTAGTTCCACCCAGTACTTC. It translates to CASSQPSGTSSTQYF.

The gene calls are TRBV24-1 and TRBJ2-1; no firm D call. Trimming took off 5 bases at V and 0 bases at J, with 10 bases between the two ends. This CDR3 spans 15 amino acids. Per germline, CDR1 KGHDR and CDR2 SFDVKD. The CDR3 DNA reads as TGTGCCACCAGTGGGGCGGCTAGCTCCTACAATGAGCAGTTCTTC. Translated, it gives CATSGAASSYNEQFF.

The chain combines TRBV4-1 with TRBJ1-6; TRBD1 aligns across 7 bases. The J segment lost 6 bases and the V segment lost 3 bases, leaving 5 bases of the junction unmatched. CDR3 length equals 15 residues. Germline CDR1 and CDR2: MGHRA and YSYEKL. The CDR3 region has the DNA TGCGCCAGCAGCCACGCGGACAGGACTAATTCACCCCTCCACTTT. Protein: CASSHADRTNSPLHF.

The chain has TRBV10-3 and TRBJ2-5; D not resolved. This CDR3 contains 13 residues. V lost 4 bases and J 2 bases, leaving 8 bases between the germline ends. In germline, CDR1 is ENHRY, CDR2 SYGVKD. The CDR3 DNA reads TGTGCCATCAGTGGCCGGTGTCAAGAGACCCAGTACTTC. It encodes CAISGRCQETQYF.

This clone was observed a few times. The chain couples TRBV29-1 to TRBJ1-1; D is unclear. Trimming removed 3 bases from V and 2 bases from J, with 7 bases in between. The germline gives CDR1 SQVTM, CDR2 ANQGSEA. This CDR3 contains 12 residues. The CDR3 coding sequence is TGCAGCGTTGACACGATTAACACTGAAGCTTTCTTT. It is translated as CSVDTINTEAFF. The whole variable domain, remainder taken from reference TRBV29-1 and TRBJ1-1, is SAVISQKPSRDICQRGTSLTIQCQVDSQVTMMFWYRQQPGQSLTLIATANQGSEATYESGFVIDKFPISRPNLTFSTLTVSNMSPEDSSIYLCSVDTINTEAFFGQGTRLTVV.

The chain recombines TRBV4-1 with TRBJ2-6; D perhaps matches TRBD1 (6 bases). This CDR3 comprises 18 residues. The germline V and J ends were trimmed by 1 base and 3 bases, with 16 bases remaining between them. The germline V gene has CDR1 MGHRA and CDR2 YSYEKL. The CDR3 spells CASSQGPQGLGGANVLTF. The CDR3 nucleotides read TGCGCCAGCAGCCAAGGCCCCCAGGGGCTGGGTGGGGCCAACGTCCTGACTTTC.